Here is one TCR beta chain with its context. Antigen unknown. V was clipped by 2 bases and J by 4 bases, with 18 bases between them. This CDR3 is 17 amino acids long. Germline V gene data show CDR1 as LGHNA and CDR2 as YNFKEQ. While unrecorded immune exposures were likely, the donors were nominally healthy when sampled. The data are from a study of cytomegalovirus exposure and HLA in healthy donors. Findings and caveats of the study: Donor immune exposure was known only as CMV serostatus. Earlier findings revealed that most TCR beta V segments proved productive either about 90% or about 30% of the time.

It was with 60 Vbeta and 13 Jbeta primers that the PCR ran. Methods used by the authors: It was a later analysis that counted tens of millions of unique TCR beta chains, of which approximately 9.9 million were shared. Here immunoSEQ multiplex PCR was the method, and the copy in TCRdb shows in-frame clones only, minus some. D and trimming come from the DNA, and the V and J calls and clone size come from that table. The sample has 200,000 to 250,000 clones, about 83% seen once. Sequenced sample: PBMCs. The TCR was taken from a middle-aged man in good health and CMV-seronegative. The V and J genes are TRBV4-2 and TRBJ2-1; possibly TRBD2 for D (6 bases). The CDR3 DNA reads as TGTGCCAGCAGCCAACAAATCGGGACTGATCGTTACAATGAGCAGTTCTTC. Protein: CASSQQIGTDRYNEQFF.